A single sample gave rise to the 25 T cell receptor beta chains below, sequenced in a study of T cell responses to AZD1222 COVID-19 vaccine. The table came from immunoSEQ multiplex PCR; TCRdb's copy has only in-frame clones and leaves some out. This table holds around 140,000 clones, approximately 93% found once. The source was peripheral blood, collected on day 0 of AZD1222 vaccination. The receptors come from an adult in good health.

This chain links TRBV6-2 or TRBV6-3 with TRBJ2-3, with 7 bases fitting TRBD1. In germline, CDR1 is MNHEY, CDR2 SVGEGT. The CDR3 covers 14 residues. Trimming cost V 5 bases and J 0 bases; bases outside gene matches: 2. The CDR3 here is CASSLQGSTDTQYF. CDR3 coding DNA: TGTGCCAGCAGTCTACAGGGGAGCACAGATACGCAGTATTTT.

V usage is TRBV27 and J usage is TRBJ2-7; the D is unclear. CDR1 and CDR2 (germline): MNHEY, SMNVEV (reference sequence). The CDR3 has 14 residues. Trimming removed 2 bases at V and 0 bases at J, with 8 bases between. DNA for the CDR3: TGTGCCAGCAGTTTAGGTCGGATCTCCTACGAGCAGTACTTC. It specifies CASSLGRISYEQYF.

The CDR3 DNA follows: TGTGGGGCCGGGCTAGCGGGAGGGCGAGAGACCCAGTACTTC. Amino acids: CGAGLAGGRETQYF. The genes are TRBV28 and TRBJ2-5; the match to TRBD2 covers 12 bases. Germline V gene lookup returns CDR1 MDHEN and CDR2 SYDVKM. The CDR3 totals 14 residues.

V usage is TRBV30 and J usage is TRBJ2-1; a weak D match, TRBD2 (6 bases). V lost 5 bases and J 2 bases, leaving 22 bases between the germline ends. The CDR3 consists of 17 residues. Germline V gene lookup returns CDR1 GTSNPN and CDR2 SVGIG (reference sequence). CDR3 sequence reads: CAWFKTAGSQPYNEQFF. Written as DNA, the CDR3 is TGTGCCTGGTTCAAAACAGCGGGCAGCCAACCCTACAATGAGCAGTTCTTC.

This clone was detected a few times. V is TRBV19 and J is TRBJ1-5, with 9 bases matching TRBD1. The CDR3 covers 12 residues. V shed 11 bases, J shed 7 bases, and the junction held 6 bases outside the gene matches. Germline-derived CDR1 and CDR2 are LNHDA and SQIVND (reference sequence). The CDR3 spells CAVRQGEQPQHF. In DNA, the CDR3 is TGTGCCGTGAGACAGGGGGAGCAGCCCCAGCATTTT.

This chain joins TRBV7-6 and TRBJ2-7, with TRBD2 as a possible D gene (6 bases). Germline CDR1 reads SGHVS; CDR2 reads FNYEAQ. Trimming pared 4 bases from V and 1 base from J, leaving 14 bases between. There are 15 residues in the CDR3. CDR3: CASSSIPGTSYEQYF. The CDR3 bases are TGTGCCAGCAGCTCTATCCCTGGGACTTCCTACGAGCAGTACTTC.

This chain uses TRBV19 with TRBJ2-2; D ambiguous. The CDR3 runs 13 residues. Trimming shortened V by 8 bases and J by 2 bases, and 9 bases separated the two germline ends. Germline V lookup: CDR1 LNHDA, CDR2 SQIVND (reference sequence). DNA for the CDR3: TGTGCCAGTCAAGACCGAAACACCGGGGAGCTGTTTTTT. Encoded protein: CASQDRNTGELFF.

This chain connects TRBV28 to TRBJ2-1, with TRBD2 identical over 10 bases. Trimming removed 6 bases from V and 5 bases from J; junction bases left unmatched: 7. The CDR3 is made up of 15 amino acids. Germline values: CDR1 MDHEN, CDR2 SYDVKM. This chain's CDR3 is CASRIPGLANNEQFF. As DNA, the CDR3 is TGTGCCAGCAGGATACCGGGACTAGCGAACAATGAGCAGTTCTTC. Variable domain in full (rest from reference TRBV28 and TRBJ2-1): DVKVTQSSRYLVKRTGEKVFLECVQDMDHENMFWYRQDPGLGLRLIYFSYDVKMKEKGDIPEGYSVSREKKERFSLILESASTNQTSMYLCASRIPGLANNEQFFGPGTRLTVL.

The chain is built from TRBV27 and TRBJ1-2; a possible D gene is TRBD1 (5 bases). The CDR3 contains 15 residues. The germline V gene encodes CDR1 MNHEY and CDR2 SMNVEV (reference sequence). V shed 7 bases and J shed 4 bases, with 19 bases lying between them. In DNA, the CDR3 is TGTGCCAGCACACCTGGGACGGGGGGTGCCTATGGCTACACCTTC. Translation: CASTPGTGGAYGYTF.

The chain couples TRBV6-5 to TRBJ1-2; TRBD1 matches 7 bases. The V segment lost 9 bases and the J segment 8 bases; nucleotides outside the gene matches: 12. CDR1 is MNHEY, CDR2 SVGAGI, per germline. This CDR3 contains 13 residues. For the CDR3, the DNA is TGTGCCAGTATACCGGGACAGTCGGGCGGCTACACCTTC. Translation: CASIPGQSGGYTF.

The V gene is TRBV4-1, the J gene TRBJ1-1; 7 bases map to TRBD1. The CDR3 consists of 16 residues. CDR1 is MGHRA and CDR2 is YSYEKL in the germline V gene. The V segment lost 2 bases and the J segment 0 bases; nucleotides outside the gene matches: 6. CDR3 sequence: CASSQQHDRVNTEAFF. DNA of the CDR3: TGCGCCAGCAGCCAACAGCACGACAGGGTGAACACTGAAGCTTTCTTT.

The rearrangement links TRBV20-1 to TRBJ2-3; D gene ambiguous. The length of the CDR3 is 11 residues. Trimming removed 6 bases at V and 3 bases at J, with 7 bases between. Germline V gene lookup returns CDR1 DFQATT and CDR2 SNEGSKA (reference sequence). The CDR3 coding sequence is TGCAGTGCGAGACTGACAGATACGCAGTATTTT. This gives the protein CSARLTDTQYF.

This clone occurred once. The chain has TRBV14 and TRBJ2-1; 7 nucleotides agree with TRBD1. CDR3 length equals 16 residues. The V and J ends lost 4 bases and 5 bases, in that order; junction bases with no gene match: 11. In germline, CDR1 is SGHDN, CDR2 FVKESK. The CDR3 protein is CASSPPGGIFNNEQFF. CDR3 in DNA: TGTGCCAGCAGCCCTCCAGGGGGAATCTTTAACAATGAGCAGTTCTTC.

On this clone itself: Within the sample, other DNA sequences also encode this same CDR3. V is TRBV5-1 and J is TRBJ2-7; 8 bases map to TRBD1. The ends lost 5 bases at V and 3 bases at J; junction bases unmatched: 4. The CDR3 loop spans 13 amino acids. Germline loops: CDR1 SGHRS, CDR2 YFSETQ. CDR3 sequence reads: CASRPGTGYEQYF. The CDR3 nucleotides are TGCGCCAGCAGACCTGGGACAGGCTACGAGCAGTACTTC.

The V call is TRBV19, the J call TRBJ2-3, with 10 bases fitting TRBD2. The CDR3 is made up of 14 amino acids. Germline loops: CDR1 LNHDA, CDR2 SQIVND (reference sequence). J was trimmed by 2 bases and V by 10 bases; bases with no gene match: 6. CDR3 DNA sequence: TGTGCCACCCGAGGACTAGCGGACACAGATACGCAGTATTTT. As protein: CATRGLADTDTQYF.

CDR3: CASSLRSRNYGYTF. In DNA, the CDR3 is TGTGCCAGCAGTTTGAGGTCCAGAAACTATGGCTACACCTTC. This chain joins TRBV28 and TRBJ1-2, with D unclear. The CDR3 is 14 residues long. Germline V gene data show CDR1 as MDHEN and CDR2 as SYDVKM. V gave up 3 bases and J gave up 2 bases, with 10 bases separating them.

V usage is TRBV5-4 and J usage is TRBJ1-3; no reliable D call. The CDR3 runs 13 residues. V was trimmed by 4 bases and J by 0 bases, leaving 5 bases between them. Per the germline V gene, CDR1 is SGHNT and CDR2 is YYREEE (reference sequence). CDR3 DNA sequence: TGTGCCAGCAGCGCCCTCTCTGGAAACACCATATATTTT. Translation: CASSALSGNTIYF.

V and J are TRBV7-9 and TRBJ1-1; tentatively, D is TRBD1 (6 bases). The V end was cut by 5 bases, the J end by 2 bases, with 9 bases between. This CDR3 contains 13 residues. Germline-derived CDR1 and CDR2 are SEHNR and FQNEAQ (reference sequence). The CDR3 nucleotides are TGTGCCAGCAGCCAGACAGGTAACACTGAAGCTTTCTTT. It is translated as CASSQTGNTEAFF.

V is TRBV10-3 and J is TRBJ2-2; D ambiguous. CDR1 ENHRY and CDR2 SYGVKD come from the germline V gene. The CDR3 is 14 residues long. The V end lost 7 bases, the J end lost 6 bases, and 15 bases lay between the germline ends. In nucleotides, the CDR3 is TGTGCCATCACGGCAGCCCTCACGGCCGGGGAGCTGTTTTTT. Translating it yields CAITAALTAGELFF.

V usage is TRBV5-8 and J usage is TRBJ2-1; 7 bases are a match to TRBD2. The length of the CDR3 is 14 residues. Germline CDR1 SGHTS, CDR2 YDEGEE. Trimming took 0 bases from V and 8 from J; bases not matched to a gene: 5. CDR3 region: CASSLGLARDEQFF. The CDR3, as DNA: TGTGCCAGCAGCTTGGGACTAGCTCGGGATGAGCAGTTCTTC.

The CDR3 loop reads CASSLGLGSTDTQYF. For the CDR3, the DNA is TGTGCCAGCAGCCTAGGGCTGGGAAGCACAGATACGCAGTATTTT. The chain links TRBV3-1 (or the pseudogene TRBV3-2) to TRBJ2-3; D call uncertain. CDR1 is LGHDT and CDR2 is YNNKEL in the germline V gene (reference sequence). This CDR3 contains 15 residues. The V end lost 4 bases, the J end lost 0 bases, and 11 bases lay between the germline ends.

The genes are TRBV5-4 and TRBJ2-7; TRBD2 agrees at 10 bases. J gave up 5 bases and V 4 bases, and 9 bases lay outside the gene matches. The CDR3 spans 15 residues. The germline V gene has CDR1 SGHNT and CDR2 YYREEE (reference sequence). CDR3 sequence reads: CASSNDRTSGDEQYF. The CDR3 nucleotides read TGTGCCAGCAGCAACGATAGGACTAGCGGCGACGAGCAGTACTTC.

The chain links TRBV7-2 to TRBJ2-1; TRBD2 agrees at 8 bases. CDR3 length equals 17 residues. V lost 2 bases, J lost 5 bases, and 11 bases stayed unmatched. Germline V gene data show CDR1 as SGHTA and CDR2 as FQGNSA. The CDR3 sequence: CASSLSPLSGANNEQFF. The CDR3, as DNA: TGTGCCAGCAGCTTAAGCCCTCTTAGCGGGGCCAACAATGAGCAGTTCTTC.

The genes are TRBV3-1 (or the pseudogene TRBV3-2) and TRBJ2-5; the D is unclear. Trimming took 1 base from V and 1 from J, leaving 7 bases between them. The V gene's germline CDR1 is LGHDT and CDR2 YNNKEL (reference sequence). The CDR3 has 14 amino acids. DNA of the CDR3: TGTGCCAGCAGCCAAGCTGAGCTCCAAGAGACCCAGTACTTC. Protein sequence: CASSQAELQETQYF.

This chain uses TRBV19 with TRBJ1-2; D is unresolved. The CDR3 loop spans 14 amino acids. With 6 bases removed from V and 6 bases from J, the gap between germline ends came to 17 bases. Germline CDR1 LNHDA, CDR2 SQIVND (reference sequence). CDR3: CASRDYTAPHGYTF. CDR3 nucleotide sequence: TGTGCCAGTAGAGACTACACCGCGCCCCATGGCTACACCTTC.